The 32 T cell receptor beta chains listed next were all sequenced from one sample in a study of blood T cell repertoires in COVID-19 (dated by TCRdb to the early 2020s). Libraries came from the immunoSEQ multiplex PCR assay. The immuneACCESS repertoire file appears here via TCRdb, limited to in-frame rearrangements. These files lack a portion of the clones; in checked studies, under half of the deficit traces to unresolved V genes, and the cause of the others is not known. This sample holds about 150,000 clones; about 80% were observed only once. Of the sample, about an eighth is held by the ten largest clones. The specimen sequenced was peripheral blood. These receptors all come from a man between 65 and 80 years old who had recovered from COVID-19.

The V gene is TRBV29-1, the J gene TRBJ1-2; TRBD1 matches 9 bases. Germline trimming cut 6 bases from V and 6 bases from J; bases unmatched to any gene: 5. CDR3 length: 12 amino acids. Germline CDR1 SQVTM, CDR2 ANQGSEA. The CDR3 region is CSVQTGGNGYTF. The CDR3, as DNA: TGCAGCGTACAGACAGGGGGAAATGGCTACACCTTC.

This chain links TRBV3-1 (or the pseudogene TRBV3-2) with TRBJ2-7; 10 bases agree with TRBD2. This CDR3 contains 15 residues. CDR1 is LGHDT and CDR2 is YNNKEL in the germline V gene (reference sequence). The junction had 10 bases not matched to a gene; V was cut back by 4 bases and J by 7 bases. CDR3: CASSPGSGRAREQYF. The CDR3, as DNA: TGTGCCAGCAGCCCAGGGAGCGGGAGGGCCCGGGAGCAGTACTTC.

This chain uses TRBV7-2 with TRBJ2-3; a possible D gene is TRBD2 (6 bases). Germline CDR1 and CDR2: SGHTA and FQGNSA. Trimming left V 2 bases short and J 2 bases short, with 11 bases between. The CDR3 totals 15 residues. The CDR3 DNA reads as TGTGCCAGCAGCTTATTCGGGGGAGACACAGATACGCAGTATTTT. This sequence encodes CASSLFGGDTDTQYF.

V is TRBV19 and J is TRBJ2-4, with a tentative D call TRBD1 (6 bases). CDR3 size: 15 residues. Germline V gives CDR1 LNHDA, CDR2 SQIVND (reference sequence). V was cut by 3 bases and J by 0 bases, with 9 bases left in between. The CDR3 DNA reads TGTGCCAGTAGTATTCCAGGGGTAGCCAAAAACATTCAGTACTTC. Protein sequence: CASSIPGVAKNIQYF. The whole variable domain, filled in from reference TRBV19 and TRBJ2-4, reads DGGITQSPKYLFRKEGQNVTLSCEQNLNHDAMYWYRQDPGQGLRLIYYSQIVNDFQKGDIAEGYSVSREKKESFPLTVTSAQKNPTAFYLCASSIPGVAKNIQYFGAGTRLSVL.

The chain couples TRBV7-9 to TRBJ1-4; 11 bases line up with TRBD1. The length of the CDR3 is 16 residues. The V segment lost 5 bases and the J segment 10 bases; nucleotides outside the gene matches: 12. Per the germline V gene, CDR1 is SEHNR and CDR2 is FQNEAQ (reference sequence). CDR3 loop: CASSPIGDRGNGKLFF. The CDR3 DNA reads TGTGCCAGCAGCCCCATAGGGGACAGGGGGAACGGAAAACTGTTTTTT.

The chain couples TRBV4-1 to TRBJ1-4; D remains unclear. The length of the CDR3 is 13 residues. CDR1 and CDR2 (germline): MGHRA, YSYEKL. V gave up 1 base and J gave up 7 bases, with 7 bases separating them. CDR3: CASSQGLVEKLFF. CDR3 DNA sequence: TGCGCCAGCAGCCAAGGTTTAGTTGAAAAACTGTTTTTT.

This clone was counted between two and nine times. The chain uses TRBV6-5 and TRBJ2-1; 11 bases line up with TRBD2. The CDR3 runs 15 residues. CDR1 and CDR2 from the germline V gene are MNHEY and SVGAGI. Germline trimming cut 4 bases from V and 8 bases from J; bases unmatched to any gene: 7. The DNA for the CDR3 is TGTGCCAGCAGTTCAACTAGCGGGAGAAGGGATGAGCAGTTCTTC. Its protein product is CASSSTSGRRDEQFF.

This chain connects TRBV5-3 to TRBJ2-7, with 9 bases matching TRBD1. TRBV5-3 is an ORF for which the function is uncertain. The CDR3 sequence is 14 residues long. V lost 4 bases and J lost 4; bases outside the gene matches: 6. The CDR3 here is CARSPGTGPYEQYF. In nucleotides, the CDR3 is TGTGCCAGAAGCCCCGGGACAGGGCCGTACGAGCAGTACTTC.

This sequence joins TRBV19 and TRBJ2-7; possibly TRBD1 for D (6 bases). Germline assignment: CDR1 LNHDA and CDR2 SQIVND (reference sequence). The germline V and J ends were trimmed by 4 bases and 2 bases, with 9 bases remaining between them. The CDR3 is 13 residues long. CDR3 loop: CASSRGRTYEQYF. CDR3 in DNA: TGTGCCAGTAGTAGGGGGCGGACCTACGAGCAGTACTTC.

J is TRBJ2-1 and V is TRBV7-9; 12 bases are shared with TRBD2. The CDR3 is made up of 17 amino acids. Unmatched junction bases numbered 3, after V lost 0 bases and J lost 3 bases. Germline-derived CDR1 and CDR2 are SEHNR and FQNEAQ (reference sequence). For the CDR3, the DNA is TGTGCCAGCAGCTTAGCGCCGGGACTAGCGGGCTACAATGAGCAGTTCTTC. Residues: CASSLAPGLAGYNEQFF.

The sample holds one count of this clone. The chain combines TRBV9 with TRBJ2-6; D is uncertain. Per germline, CDR1 SGDLS and CDR2 YYNGEE. Trimming shortened V by 2 bases and J by 1 base, and 10 bases separated the two germline ends. The CDR3 is 16 amino acids. As DNA, the CDR3 is TGTGCCAGCAGCGTTGGTCAAACATCTGGGGCCAACGTCCTGACTTTC. Encoded protein: CASSVGQTSGANVLTF.

This clone was recorded only once. The DNA for the CDR3 is TGTGCCTGGAGTGGCTATCTGTACCAAGAGACCCAGTACTTC. Its protein product is CAWSGYLYQETQYF. V and J are TRBV30 and TRBJ2-5; unclear D gene. Germline-derived CDR1 and CDR2 are GTSNPN and SVGIG (reference sequence). Deletions cut 1 base from V and 0 bases from J, with 9 bases between. The CDR3 has 14 residues.

The chain carries TRBV6-5 and TRBJ1-1; 7 bases map to TRBD1. Germline CDR1 and CDR2: MNHEY and SVGAGI. This CDR3 is built from 15 residues. V trimming: 8 bases; J trimming: 1 base; junction bases outside the gene matches: 10. The CDR3 loop is CASRTQGGGNTEAFF. CDR3 bases: TGTGCCAGCCGAACCCAGGGGGGCGGGAACACTGAAGCTTTCTTT.

This chain joins TRBV28 and TRBJ2-5; 12 nucleotides agree with TRBD2. J lost 2 bases, V lost 2 bases, and 6 bases had no gene match. Germline loops: CDR1 MDHEN, CDR2 SYDVKM. This CDR3 is 17 amino acids long. CDR3 region: CASSLNLAGGTQETQYF. CDR3 sequence (DNA): TGTGCCAGCAGTTTAAATCTAGCGGGAGGGACGCAAGAGACCCAGTACTTC.

This chain connects TRBV5-8 to TRBJ2-2; 11 bases are shared with TRBD2. The length of the CDR3 is 18 residues. Germline assignment: CDR1 SGHTS and CDR2 YDEGEE. V was pared by 3 bases and J by 0 bases, with 7 bases of the junction left unmatched. The CDR3 loop is CASSSSGTSGSNTGELFF. Here the CDR3 DNA reads TGTGCCAGCAGCTCTTCCGGGACTAGCGGCTCGAACACCGGGGAGCTGTTTTTT.

The J gene is TRBJ1-1, the V gene TRBV28; D unclear. This CDR3 comprises 13 residues. Germline assignment: CDR1 MDHEN and CDR2 SYDVKM. Trimming took 10 bases from V and 1 from J, leaving 13 bases between them. The CDR3 DNA follows: TGTGCCACCCTAATGCACGGGAACACTGAAGCTTTCTTT. Translating gives CATLMHGNTEAFF.

This clone was observed a few times. The chain has TRBV19 and TRBJ1-6; D unresolved. The V end was cut by 4 bases, the J end by 8 bases, with 6 bases between. CDR1 and CDR2 from the germline V gene are LNHDA and SQIVND (reference sequence). The CDR3 sequence is 12 residues long. The CDR3 spells CASSSRDSPLHF. Written as DNA, the CDR3 is TGTGCCAGTAGTAGCCGGGATTCACCCCTCCACTTT.

This chain joins TRBV5-5 and TRBJ2-1, with D unresolved. CDR3 size: 13 residues. V was cut by 4 bases and J by 5 bases, with 10 bases left in between. CDR1 and CDR2 from the germline V gene are SGHKS and YYEKEE (reference sequence). The CDR3 is CASSPYINNEQFF. DNA for the CDR3: TGTGCCAGCAGCCCCTATATAAACAATGAGCAGTTCTTC.

V and J are TRBV10-3 and TRBJ1-2, with D possibly TRBD1 on 5 matching bases. There are 16 residues in the CDR3. CDR1 is ENHRY, CDR2 SYGVKD, per germline. Trimming removed 3 bases at V and 8 bases at J, with 22 bases between. The DNA for the CDR3 is TGTGCCATCAGTGACCCCTACGGGTGGGGAGGGGACGGCTACACCTTC. Residues: CAISDPYGWGGDGYTF.

This chain uses TRBV6-2 or TRBV6-3 with TRBJ2-1; 8 positions agree with TRBD1. V was clipped by 2 bases and J by 1 base; unmatched bases: 13. The CDR3 has 19 residues. Germline V lookup: CDR1 MNHEY, CDR2 SVGEGT. The CDR3 sequence: CASSYPGDRGGRSYNEQFF. CDR3 bases: TGTGCCAGCAGTTACCCAGGTGACAGGGGAGGTCGTTCCTACAATGAGCAGTTCTTC.

This clone was detected only a few times. The gene calls are TRBV28 and TRBJ1-4, with D possibly matching TRBD1 (5 bases). CDR3 length: 14 residues. V was cut by 6 bases and J by 5 bases, with 13 bases left in between. The germline V gene encodes CDR1 MDHEN and CDR2 SYDVKM. The CDR3 spells CASRPRQSNEKLFF. The CDR3 DNA sequence: TGTGCCAGCAGACCAAGACAGTCAAATGAAAAACTGTTTTTT.

The genes are TRBV30 and TRBJ1-5; D remains ambiguous. The CDR3 loop spans 14 amino acids. CDR1 and CDR2 (germline): GTSNPN, SVGIG (reference sequence). Between the trimmed V and J ends, which lost 0 bases and 4 bases, there was a span of 10 bases. The CDR3, as DNA: TGTGCCTGGAGTGTAGGGCCGGGAAATCAGCCCCAGCATTTT. Its protein is CAWSVGPGNQPQHF.

This chain links TRBV10-1 with TRBJ2-5; 9 bases are shared with TRBD2. Germline V gene sequence: CDR1 WNHNN, CDR2 SYGVQD (reference sequence). This CDR3 spans 15 amino acids. Trimming took 2 bases from V and 5 from J; bases not matched to a gene: 6. CDR3 amino acids: CASSERLAGVETQYF. The CDR3 nucleotides read TGCGCCAGCAGTGAGCGTTTAGCGGGAGTTGAGACCCAGTACTTC.

The chain uses TRBV10-2 and TRBJ2-3; D unresolved. Between the trimmed V and J ends, which lost 0 bases and 4 bases, there was a span of 8 bases. This CDR3 has 14 amino acids. Per the germline V gene, CDR1 is WSHSY and CDR2 is SAAADI. Here the CDR3 DNA reads TGCGCCAGCAGTGAGTCCCTAGACTCAGATACGCAGTATTTT. This codes for CASSESLDSDTQYF.

The chain carries TRBV20-1 and TRBJ2-2; D is unclear. Germline loops: CDR1 DFQATT, CDR2 SNEGSKA (reference sequence). V lost 3 bases and J lost 2, with 10 bases in between. This CDR3 has 14 residues. Here the CDR3 DNA reads TGCAGTGCTAGTCCCAGCGCAAACACCGGGGAGCTGTTTTTT. It codes for CSASPSANTGELFF.

V gene TRBV5-1 combines with J gene TRBJ1-1; TRBD1 matches 9 bases. Germline V gene sequence: CDR1 SGHRS, CDR2 YFSETQ. This CDR3 contains 18 residues. V gave up 0 bases and J gave up 0 bases; unmatched junction bases: 9. The CDR3 protein is CASSLEGGQGRMNTEAFF. Written as DNA, the CDR3 is TGCGCCAGCAGCTTGGAAGGGGGACAGGGTCGAATGAACACTGAAGCTTTCTTT.

This rearrangement joins TRBV30 to TRBJ2-5; 13 bases line up with TRBD2. The CDR3 runs 12 residues. CDR1 is GTSNPN, CDR2 SVGIG, per germline (reference sequence). V was pared by 6 bases and J by 6 bases, with 1 base of the junction left unmatched. CDR3 in amino acids: CACGTSGKTQYF. In nucleotides, the CDR3 is TGTGCCTGCGGGACTAGCGGGAAGACCCAGTACTTC.

This clone was detected a few times. The rearrangement uses TRBV19 and TRBJ1-6; 8 nucleotides match TRBD1. Looked up from germline, CDR1 is LNHDA and CDR2 is SQIVND (reference sequence). CDR3 length equals 15 residues. V shed 4 bases and J 10 bases; nucleotides not matched to a gene: 9. CDR3: CASSKSGGVRSPLHF. As DNA, the CDR3 is TGTGCCAGTAGTAAATCAGGGGGCGTAAGGTCACCCCTCCACTTT.

The genes are TRBV3-1 (or the pseudogene TRBV3-2) and TRBJ2-3; D remains unclear. Trimming removed 1 base at V and 5 bases at J, with 4 bases between. The CDR3 runs to 12 residues. Per germline, CDR1 LGHDT and CDR2 YNNKEL (reference sequence). The CDR3 nucleotides are TGTGCCAGCAGCCAAGTAGAAGATACGCAGTATTTT. Its translation is CASSQVEDTQYF.

Only a few counts were recorded for this clone. This chain joins TRBV6-2 or TRBV6-3 and TRBJ2-3; TRBD2 matches 8 bases. J gave up 3 bases and V 0 bases, and 8 bases lay outside the gene matches. This CDR3 is built from 17 residues. Germline V lookup: CDR1 MNHEY, CDR2 SVGEGT. This CDR3 reads CASSYSSGGPGTDTQYF. The CDR3 DNA reads TGTGCCAGCAGTTACTCGTCGGGAGGGCCGGGGACAGATACGCAGTATTTT.

The CDR3 sequence is CASSLGAGNTEAFF. In nucleotides, the CDR3 is TGTGCCAGCAGCTTGGGGGCAGGGAACACTGAAGCTTTCTTT. This chain connects TRBV5-5 to TRBJ1-1; D not certain. V gave up 0 bases and J gave up 1 base, with 7 bases separating them. The CDR3 length is 14 residues. Germline assignment: CDR1 SGHKS and CDR2 YYEKEE (reference sequence).

The chain has TRBV10-3 and TRBJ2-5, with a possible D match to TRBD2 (6 bases). The germline CDR1 and CDR2 sequences are ENHRY and SYGVKD. Trimming took 8 bases from V and 1 from J, leaving 11 bases between them. The CDR3 runs to 13 residues. DNA for the CDR3: TGTGCCATCGGGGGAGGTCTCCAAGAGACCCAGTACTTC. It codes for CAIGGGLQETQYF.